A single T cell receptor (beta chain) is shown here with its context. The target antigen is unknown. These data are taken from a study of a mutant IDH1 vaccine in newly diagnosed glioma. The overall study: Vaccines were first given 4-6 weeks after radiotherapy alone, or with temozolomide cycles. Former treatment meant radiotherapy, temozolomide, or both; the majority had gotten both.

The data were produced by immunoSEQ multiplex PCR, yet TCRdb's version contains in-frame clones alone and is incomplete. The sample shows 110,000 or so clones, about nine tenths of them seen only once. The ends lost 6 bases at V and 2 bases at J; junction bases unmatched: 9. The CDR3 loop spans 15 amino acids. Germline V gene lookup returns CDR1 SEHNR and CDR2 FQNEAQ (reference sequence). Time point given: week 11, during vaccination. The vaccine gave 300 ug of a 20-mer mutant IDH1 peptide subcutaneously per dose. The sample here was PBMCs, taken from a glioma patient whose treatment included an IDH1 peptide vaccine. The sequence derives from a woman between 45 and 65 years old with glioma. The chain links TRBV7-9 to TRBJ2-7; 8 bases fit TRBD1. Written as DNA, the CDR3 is TGTGCCAGCAGGGGTCCACAGGGGGTCCCCTACGAGCAGTACTTC. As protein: CASRGPQGVPYEQYF.